A single sample is the source of the 32 T cell receptor beta chains below, sequenced in a study of graft-versus-host responses after intestinal transplantation. The assay was immunoSEQ multiplex PCR, and TCRdb's table has in-frame clones only and misses some. The table lists 40,000 or so clones, over 80% of them singletons. The sample in question was PBMCs, obtained approximately 1,000 days after transplant. Receptor source: a human patient who received an intestinal transplant, so some T cells may come from the graft donor.

The chain links TRBV6-1 to TRBJ2-1; 10 bases agree with TRBD2. The junction had 8 bases not matched to a gene; V was cut back by 7 bases and J by 5 bases. The CDR3 sequence is 15 residues long. The V gene's germline CDR1 is MNHNS and CDR2 SASEGT. The CDR3 is CASTLLAGENNEQFF. CDR3 coding DNA: TGTGCCAGCACCCTTCTAGCGGGGGAGAACAATGAGCAGTTCTTC.

The chain has TRBV27 and TRBJ2-3; 7 positions match TRBD1. J was trimmed by 2 bases and V by 5 bases; bases with no gene match: 7. The CDR3 sequence is 15 residues long. CDR1 MNHEY and CDR2 SMNVEV come from the germline V gene (reference sequence). CDR3 in amino acids: CASSDRDRTTDTQYF. In nucleotides, the CDR3 is TGTGCCAGCAGTGACCGGGACAGAACCACAGATACGCAGTATTTT.

This clone occurred once. V is TRBV19 and J is TRBJ2-1; possible D gene TRBD1, 5 bases. Trimming cost V 7 bases and J 3 bases, with 10 bases left between them. CDR1 is LNHDA, CDR2 SQIVND, per germline (reference sequence). The CDR3 contains 13 residues. In DNA form, the CDR3 reads TGTGCCAGTATCGCTACAGGCTACAATGAGCAGTTCTTC. Its protein product is CASIATGYNEQFF.

The V and J genes are TRBV4-2 and TRBJ2-1, with TRBD2 as a possible D gene (6 bases). Germline CDR1 LGHNA, CDR2 YNFKEQ. The CDR3 covers 15 residues. The V and J ends lost 0 bases and 4 bases respectively, with 10 bases between them. The CDR3 region has the DNA TGTGCCAGCAGCCAAGAAAATGGAGGGTACAATGAGCAGTTCTTC. Translated: CASSQENGGYNEQFF.

The chain carries TRBV2 and TRBJ2-2; unclear D gene. Germline lookup yields CDR1 SNHLY and CDR2 FYNNEI. Trimming left V 4 bases short and J 3 bases short, with 3 bases between. The CDR3 has 12 amino acids. The CDR3 DNA reads as TGTGCCAGCAGTGTTCACACCGGGGAGCTGTTTTTT. Protein sequence: CASSVHTGELFF.

The chain combines TRBV5-4 with TRBJ1-3, with D perhaps TRBD1 (5 bases). This CDR3 has 14 residues. Trimming removed 4 bases from V and 0 bases from J, with 8 bases in between. CDR1 and CDR2 from the germline V gene are SGHNT and YYREEE (reference sequence). The DNA of the CDR3 is TGTGCCAGCAGCCCGGGACTCTCTGGAAACACCATATATTTT. This codes for CASSPGLSGNTIYF.

The chain is built from TRBV9 and TRBJ2-1, with 11 bases that match TRBD2. This CDR3 has 13 residues. Germline V gene data show CDR1 as SGDLS and CDR2 as YYNGEE. Trimming took 3 bases from V and 10 from J; bases not matched to a gene: 3. CDR3 DNA: TGTGCCAGCAGCGGACTAGCGGGATGGGAGCAGTTCTTC. Amino acid sequence: CASSGLAGWEQFF.

With respect to this clone: The sample has other DNA sequences that encode this CDR3 too. The chain joins TRBV27 to TRBJ2-5, with 14 nucleotides matching TRBD2. V lost 9 bases and J lost 5; bases outside the gene matches: 11. The germline gives CDR1 MNHEY, CDR2 SMNVEV (reference sequence). This CDR3 is 16 amino acids long. In DNA form, the CDR3 reads TGTGCCAGTTCAGGACTAGCGGGAGGAGGGTGGGAGACCCAGTACTTC. This translates into CASSGLAGGGWETQYF.

In this sample, this clone turned up a few times. V is TRBV19 and J is TRBJ2-1, with 7 bases matching TRBD2. The trim removed 0 bases at V and 7 bases at J, leaving 12 bases unmatched. The CDR3 spans 17 residues. The V gene's germline CDR1 is LNHDA and CDR2 SQIVND (reference sequence). The CDR3 here is CASSIDQWREPGNEQFF. CDR3 DNA sequence: TGTGCCAGTAGTATAGATCAATGGCGGGAGCCAGGTAATGAGCAGTTCTTC.

The chain employs TRBV5-1 and TRBJ2-2, with TRBD1 matching 9 bases. The germline V gene has CDR1 SGHRS and CDR2 YFSETQ. The CDR3 sequence is 16 residues long. The J segment lost 7 bases and the V segment lost 4 bases, leaving 11 bases of the junction unmatched. Here the CDR3 reads CASSPQGAQFGGELFF. As DNA, the CDR3 is TGCGCCAGCAGCCCACAGGGGGCGCAGTTTGGCGGGGAGCTGTTTTTT.

The CDR3 nucleotides are TGTGCCAGCAGTCGTCTCATGAACACTGAAGCTTTCTTT. It translates to CASSRLMNTEAFF. This chain uses TRBV6-1 with TRBJ1-1; D is undetermined. The CDR3 consists of 13 residues. V was cut by 5 bases and J by 0 bases, with 7 bases left in between. Looked up from germline, CDR1 is MNHNS and CDR2 is SASEGT.

This clone was recorded a few times. This sequence joins TRBV7-9 and TRBJ2-7, with 12 bases aligning to TRBD2. In germline, CDR1 is SEHNR, CDR2 FQNEAQ (reference sequence). This CDR3 is 15 amino acids long. V trimming: 6 bases; J trimming: 2 bases; junction bases outside the gene matches: 5. The CDR3 protein is CASSPLAGGPYEQYF. The CDR3 DNA is TGTGCCAGCAGTCCGCTAGCGGGAGGGCCCTACGAGCAGTACTTC.

By share, this clone counts as medium-sized. The rearrangement uses TRBV15 and TRBJ2-6, with 11 positions matching TRBD1. The germline V gene has CDR1 LNHNV and CDR2 YYDKDF (reference sequence). CDR3 length: 20 amino acids. The ends lost 1 base at V and 4 bases at J; junction bases unmatched: 12. DNA for the CDR3: TGTGCCACCAGCAGAGCCCCAACCGGGACAGGGGGTCTGGGGGCCAACGTCCTGACTTTC. It is translated as CATSRAPTGTGGLGANVLTF.

The J gene is TRBJ1-2, the V gene TRBV28, with 7 bases that match TRBD1. The CDR3 is made up of 13 amino acids. Germline V CDR1 and CDR2: MDHEN, SYDVKM. Trimming cost V 5 bases and J 6 bases; bases outside gene matches: 6. The DNA of the CDR3 is TGTGCCAGCAGTGTGGGACAGATGAATGGCTACACCTTC. Translation: CASSVGQMNGYTF.

This chain joins TRBV28 and TRBJ2-2, with a possible D match to TRBD2 (6 bases). The CDR3 has 14 residues. In germline, CDR1 is MDHEN, CDR2 SYDVKM. Deletions cut 2 bases from V and 6 bases from J, with 10 bases between. This chain's CDR3 is CASSLAREAGELFF. The CDR3, as DNA: TGTGCCAGCAGTTTAGCCAGGGAGGCCGGGGAGCTGTTTTTT. Variable domain in full (rest from reference TRBV28 and TRBJ2-2): DVKVTQSSRYLVKRTGEKVFLECVQDMDHENMFWYRQDPGLGLRLIYFSYDVKMKEKGDIPEGYSVSREKKERFSLILESASTNQTSMYLCASSLAREAGELFFGEGSRLTVL.

CDR3 sequence: CASSFGASDYEQYF. Here the CDR3 DNA reads TGTGCCAGCAGTTTTGGTGCTAGTGACTACGAGCAGTACTTC. The chain carries TRBV27 and TRBJ2-7, with unresolved D. Germline V gives CDR1 MNHEY, CDR2 SMNVEV (reference sequence). V was pared by 3 bases and J by 3 bases, with 12 bases between. The CDR3 runs 14 residues.

The chain recombines TRBV28 with TRBJ1-1, with 10 bases aligning to TRBD1. Germline loops: CDR1 MDHEN, CDR2 SYDVKM. The CDR3 has 15 amino acids. The trim removed 7 bases at V and 0 bases at J, leaving 5 bases unmatched. In nucleotides, the CDR3 is TGTGCCAGCACCTGGACAGGGGGAATGAACACTGAAGCTTTCTTT. Translation: CASTWTGGMNTEAFF.

The chain combines TRBV7-9 with TRBJ1-3; TRBD1 might be the D (5 bases). V was pared by 7 bases and J by 4 bases, with 17 bases between. CDR1 and CDR2 (germline): SEHNR, FQNEAQ (reference sequence). CDR3 size: 15 residues. CDR3 loop: CASNGDRRPGNTIYF. The CDR3 bases are TGTGCCAGCAACGGCGACAGACGGCCGGGAAACACCATATATTTT.

Comments on this clone: No DNA is shown, since the ends of the CDR3 on it are uncertain; the CDR3 is the one TCRdb lists. V gene TRBV5-1 combines with J gene TRBJ2-5. The CDR3 length equals 14 residues, ends included. CDR1 is SGHRS, CDR2 YFSETQ, per germline. CDR3: CASSLEGFLETQYF.

The chain is built from TRBV30 and TRBJ1-5, with a weak D call TRBD1 (5 bases). Trimming took 3 bases from V and 4 from J, leaving 10 bases between them. The length of the CDR3 is 13 residues. Germline V CDR1 and CDR2: GTSNPN, SVGIG (reference sequence). The CDR3 spells CAWSGGENQPQHF. The CDR3 DNA sequence: TGTGCCTGGAGCGGGGGGGAAAATCAGCCCCAGCATTTT.

V is TRBV25-1 and J is TRBJ2-7, with D possibly being TRBD1 or TRBD2 (5 bases each). The CDR3 length is 15 residues. The germline CDR1 and CDR2 sequences are MGHDK and SYGVNS. The V and J ends lost 5 bases and 5 bases respectively, with 19 bases between them. The CDR3 loop reads CASSPRGGAGNEQYF. DNA for the CDR3: TGTGCCAGCAGTCCCCGGGGTGGGGCTGGCAACGAGCAGTACTTC.

This sequence joins TRBV5-8 and TRBJ2-1; 13 nucleotides align to TRBD2. Germline V gene lookup returns CDR1 SGHTS and CDR2 YDEGEE. With 5 bases clipped from V and 4 bases from J, the junction kept 6 bases outside the gene matches. This CDR3 is 16 amino acids long. The CDR3 DNA follows: TGTGCCAGCAGTCTTGGGACTAGCGGGGTGTACAATGAGCAGTTCTTC. Its translation is CASSLGTSGVYNEQFF.

This rearrangement joins TRBV7-8 to TRBJ2-2; D is uncertain. The CDR3 length is 14 residues. From germline, CDR1 is SGHVS and CDR2 FQNEAQ. V was trimmed by 4 bases and J by 6 bases, leaving 12 bases between them. CDR3 in amino acids: CASSSVVVAGELFF. In nucleotides, the CDR3 is TGTGCCAGCAGCTCGGTAGTTGTCGCCGGGGAGCTGTTTTTT.

V gene TRBV5-1 combines with J gene TRBJ2-1, with TRBD1 matching over 7 bases. The length of the CDR3 is 15 residues. Germline V gene lookup returns CDR1 SGHRS and CDR2 YFSETQ. J lost 1 base, V lost 2 bases, and 3 bases had no gene match. CDR3 in amino acids: CASSFNRGSYNEQFF. The CDR3 DNA is TGCGCCAGCAGCTTCAACAGGGGATCCTACAATGAGCAGTTCTTC.

This rearrangement joins TRBV29-1 to TRBJ1-1, with TRBD1 matching over 7 bases. The J segment lost 1 base and the V segment lost 6 bases, leaving 5 bases of the junction unmatched. The length of the CDR3 is 13 residues. The germline V gene has CDR1 SQVTM and CDR2 ANQGSEA. CDR3 residues: CSVSTGSNTEAFF. DNA of the CDR3: TGCAGCGTGTCGACAGGGTCGAACACTGAAGCTTTCTTT.

This clone was counted between two and nine times. The CDR3, as DNA: TGCGCCAGCAGCCAAGCAGCGCAAGGGGTGAGGAACTATAATTCACCCCTCCACTTT. Residues: CASSQAAQGVRNYNSPLHF. This chain joins TRBV4-1 and TRBJ1-6; TRBD1 is a possible D gene (5 bases). Trimming stripped 1 base from V and 3 bases from J, with 19 bases between. Germline V gene lookup returns CDR1 MGHRA and CDR2 YSYEKL. This CDR3 spans 19 amino acids.

The chain joins TRBV21-1 to TRBJ2-1; TRBD1 is the table's D call, not checked against the DNA. TRBV21-1 is shown as a pseudogene. The CDR3 extends over 15 amino acids. CDR3 sequence reads: CASSRTGGSYNEQFF. CDR3 in DNA: TGTGCCAGCAGTAGGACAGGGGGCTCCTACAATGAGCAGTTCTTC.

The V gene is TRBV28, the J gene TRBJ2-6; maybe TRBD1 (6 bases). The CDR3 consists of 18 residues. V gave up 4 bases and J gave up 4 bases, with 20 bases separating them. Germline loops: CDR1 MDHEN, CDR2 SYDVKM. This CDR3 reads CASSSRPGTSPGANVLTF. The CDR3 DNA reads TGTGCCAGCAGTTCTCGTCCCGGGACAAGTCCCGGGGCCAACGTCCTGACTTTC.

The rearrangement links TRBV27 to TRBJ2-1; a weak D match, TRBD2 (6 bases). This CDR3 contains 15 residues. V lost 7 bases to trimming and J lost 3 bases, with 16 bases between them. CDR1 MNHEY and CDR2 SMNVEV come from the germline V gene (reference sequence). The CDR3 sequence: CASNIRGGIYNEQFF. CDR3 sequence (DNA): TGTGCCAGCAACATCCGGGGCGGGATCTACAATGAGCAGTTCTTC.

The J gene is TRBJ2-3, the V gene TRBV6-5, with D unresolved. CDR1 MNHEY and CDR2 SVGAGI come from the germline V gene. Trimming removed 4 bases from V and 5 bases from J, with 4 bases in between. The CDR3 sequence is 11 residues long. The CDR3 spells CASSLQDTQYF. The CDR3 DNA sequence: TGTGCCAGCAGTTTACAAGATACGCAGTATTTT.

This sequence joins TRBV19 and TRBJ1-1; D unresolved. Trimming removed 5 bases at V and 5 bases at J, with 15 bases between. This CDR3 has 14 residues. Per germline, CDR1 LNHDA and CDR2 SQIVND (reference sequence). DNA for the CDR3: TGTGCCAGTAGTGCAAGCCTTGGAGGGACTGAAGCTTTCTTT. This encodes CASSASLGGTEAFF.

The chain employs TRBV27 and TRBJ1-2, with D perhaps TRBD1 (6 bases). Germline loops: CDR1 MNHEY, CDR2 SMNVEV (reference sequence). CDR3 length: 18 residues. Deletions cut 4 bases from V and 5 bases from J, with 26 bases between. The chain's CDR3 is CASSYAGGAALRLYGYTF. The CDR3 nucleotides read TGTGCCAGCAGTTATGCGGGGGGCGCAGCCCTCCGGCTATATGGCTACACCTTC.